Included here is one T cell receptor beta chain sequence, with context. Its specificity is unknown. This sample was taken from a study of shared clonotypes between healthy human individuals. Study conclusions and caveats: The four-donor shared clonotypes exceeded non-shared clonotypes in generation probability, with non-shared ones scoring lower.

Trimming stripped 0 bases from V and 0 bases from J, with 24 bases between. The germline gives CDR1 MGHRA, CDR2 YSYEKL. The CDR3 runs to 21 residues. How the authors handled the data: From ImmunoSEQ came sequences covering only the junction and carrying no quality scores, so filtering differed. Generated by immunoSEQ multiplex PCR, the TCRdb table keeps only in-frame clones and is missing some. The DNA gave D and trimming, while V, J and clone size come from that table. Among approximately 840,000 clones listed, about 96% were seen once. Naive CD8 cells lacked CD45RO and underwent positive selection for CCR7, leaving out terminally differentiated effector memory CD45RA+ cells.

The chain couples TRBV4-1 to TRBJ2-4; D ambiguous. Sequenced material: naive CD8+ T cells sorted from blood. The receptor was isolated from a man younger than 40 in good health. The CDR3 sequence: CASSQDSSAPKQPIAKNIQYF. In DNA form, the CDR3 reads TGCGCCAGCAGCCAAGACAGCTCCGCACCCAAACAACCGATAGCCAAAAACATTCAGTACTTC.